The next 22 T cell receptor beta chains were all read from a single sample in a study of CD8+ T cells in alopecia areata. Reverse transcribed after extraction, RNA yielded cDNA as the sequencing template. TCRdb's table, derived via immunoSEQ multiplex PCR, lists solely in-frame clones and lacks some. The data contain about 130,000 clones, about 49% of them singletons. The specimen comprised CD8+ T cells sorted from blood, sampled at week 0. These receptors were collected from a human donor with alopecia areata.

The sample holds a few counts of this clone. The chain joins TRBV28 to TRBJ2-5; 7 bases fit TRBD2. CDR1 is MDHEN and CDR2 is SYDVKM in the germline V gene. After removal of 5 bases from V and 5 bases from J, the junction contained 8 bases not matched to a gene. This CDR3 spans 14 amino acids. This chain's CDR3 is CASSLRGVRETQYF. For the CDR3, the DNA is TGTGCCAGCAGTCTCCGGGGGGTACGGGAGACCCAGTACTTC.

The rearrangement uses TRBV2 and TRBJ1-1; D unclear. Trimming pared 0 bases from V and 3 bases from J, leaving 8 bases between. The CDR3 is made up of 14 amino acids. Germline V gene data show CDR1 as SNHLY and CDR2 as FYNNEI. The CDR3, as DNA: TGTGCCAGCAGTGAAGCGCGCAAGTACACTGAAGCTTTCTTT. Translated: CASSEARKYTEAFF.

This sequence joins TRBV29-1 and TRBJ2-7; the match to TRBD1 covers 12 bases. The V and J ends lost 2 bases and 3 bases, in that order; junction bases with no gene match: 17. In germline, CDR1 is SQVTM, CDR2 ANQGSEA. There are 19 residues in the CDR3. The CDR3, as DNA: TGCAGCGTTGAATCCGTGGTCGGGACAGGGGGCAATATCGTCTACGAGCAGTACTTC. Translation: CSVESVVGTGGNIVYEQYF.

The V call is TRBV2, the J call TRBJ2-3, with D unresolved. The CDR3 loop spans 13 amino acids. Trimming shortened V by 7 bases and J by 0 bases, and 8 bases separated the two germline ends. The V gene's germline CDR1 is SNHLY and CDR2 FYNNEI. The CDR3 is CASNVDSTDTQYF. CDR3 in DNA: TGTGCCAGCAATGTGGATAGCACAGATACGCAGTATTTT.

The J gene is TRBJ1-5, the V gene TRBV7-2; 10 nucleotides agree with TRBD1. V gave up 5 bases and J gave up 5 bases; unmatched junction bases: 6. The germline gives CDR1 SGHTA, CDR2 FQGNSA. The CDR3 has 15 amino acids. The CDR3 protein is CASSQTGGRDQPQHF. CDR3 nucleotides: TGTGCCAGCAGCCAGACAGGGGGCAGGGATCAGCCCCAGCATTTT.

The gene calls are TRBV7-9 and TRBJ1-1, with 9 bases fitting TRBD1. The CDR3 runs to 14 residues. The V segment lost 3 bases and the J segment 5 bases; nucleotides outside the gene matches: 4. CDR1 is SEHNR and CDR2 is FQNEAQ in the germline V gene (reference sequence). In DNA form, the CDR3 reads TGTGCCAGCAGCTTTGTGGACAGGGGAACTGAAGCTTTCTTT. Translated, it gives CASSFVDRGTEAFF.

The chain has TRBV29-1 and TRBJ2-7; D call uncertain. CDR1 is SQVTM, CDR2 ANQGSEA, per germline. V gave up 6 bases and J gave up 1 base, with 13 bases separating them. The CDR3 spans 13 residues. The DNA for the CDR3 is TGCAGCGTGACGGGCGAACTTTCCTACGAGCAGTACTTC. Translated: CSVTGELSYEQYF.

The chain has TRBV29-1 and TRBJ1-1; D remains ambiguous. CDR1 and CDR2 from the germline V gene are SQVTM and ANQGSEA. Trimming shortened V by 7 bases and J by 7 bases, and 10 bases separated the two germline ends. The CDR3 covers 10 residues. The CDR3 loop is CSGVDNEAFF. CDR3 sequence (DNA): TGCAGCGGGGTGGATAATGAAGCTTTCTTT.

On this clone itself: Germline is not matched at one junction end, which may reflect a read error. The V gene is TRBV7-7, the J gene TRBJ2-5, with D possibly being TRBD1 (5 bases). The V gene's germline CDR1 is SSHAT and CDR2 FNYEAQ (reference sequence). The CDR3 length is 15 residues. The CDR3 reads CASSLDFRVQETQYF. CDR3 sequence (DNA): TGTGCTAGCAGCTTAGATTTCAGGGTCCAAGAGACCCAGTACTTC.

The chain has TRBV5-1 and TRBJ2-1, with 10 bases fitting TRBD1. The CDR3 loop spans 16 amino acids. Trimming removed 4 bases from V and 0 bases from J; junction bases left unmatched: 4. Per the germline V gene, CDR1 is SGHRS and CDR2 is YFSETQ. The CDR3 protein is CASSPRTGGSYNEQFF. The CDR3 DNA follows: TGCGCCAGCAGCCCGCGGACAGGGGGCTCCTACAATGAGCAGTTCTTC.

V gene TRBV2 combines with J gene TRBJ2-7; D tentatively reads TRBD1 or TRBD2 (5 bases each). CDR1 SNHLY and CDR2 FYNNEI come from the germline V gene. V was shortened by 10 bases and J by 3 bases, with 10 bases between the two germline ends. The CDR3 loop spans 11 amino acids. As DNA, the CDR3 is TGTGCCACCAGGGCGGGCTACGAGCAGTACTTC. It encodes CATRAGYEQYF.

The chain uses TRBV13 and TRBJ2-7; D not resolved. Germline-derived CDR1 and CDR2 are PRHDT and FYEKMQ (reference sequence). CDR3 length: 16 amino acids. V was cut by 0 bases and J by 3 bases, with 15 bases left in between. The CDR3: CASSLGLGTELYEQYF. The CDR3 DNA follows: TGTGCCAGCAGCTTAGGCCTGGGAACAGAACTCTACGAGCAGTACTTC. The full variable domain, rest sourced from reference TRBV13 and TRBJ2-7, is AAGVIQSPRHLIKEKRETATLKCYPIPRHDTVYWYQQGPGQDPQFLISFYEKMQSDKGSIPDRFSAQQFSDYHSELNMSSLELGDSALYFCASSLGLGTELYEQYFGPGTRLTVT.

Concerning this clone itself: At the DNA level, this CDR3 is encoded by other sequences in the same sample as well. The chain employs TRBV2 and TRBJ2-7; no reliable D call. This CDR3 has 15 residues. The germline CDR1 and CDR2 sequences are SNHLY and FYNNEI. The V end was cut by 1 base, the J end by 0 bases, with 10 bases between. For the CDR3, the DNA is TGTGCCAGCAGTGAAGGGCAAGGGTTCTCCTACGAGCAGTACTTC. Its translation: CASSEGQGFSYEQYF. Together with reference TRBV2 and TRBJ2-7, the CDR3 gives the full variable domain: EPEVTQTPSHQVTQMGQEVILRCVPISNHLYFYWYRQILGQKVEFLVSFYNNEISEKSEIFDDQFSVERPDGSNFTLKIRSTKLEDSAMYFCASSEGQGFSYEQYFGPGTRLTVT.

The CDR3: CSVVGTAGYNEQFF. DNA of the CDR3: TGCAGCGTTGTTGGGACAGCGGGATACAATGAGCAGTTCTTC. This rearrangement joins TRBV29-1 to TRBJ2-1; D may be TRBD1 or TRBD2 (7 bases each). CDR1 and CDR2 from the germline V gene are SQVTM and ANQGSEA. The CDR3 totals 14 residues. V was cut by 4 bases and J by 4 bases, with 14 bases left in between.

The chain has TRBV6-5 and TRBJ2-5, with D tentatively TRBD2 (5 bases). This CDR3 is built from 13 residues. Deletions cut 2 bases from V and 4 bases from J, with 8 bases between. In germline, CDR1 is MNHEY, CDR2 SVGAGI. CDR3 coding DNA: TGTGCCAGCAGTTACAAGGAGGTAGAGACCCAGTACTTC. It encodes CASSYKEVETQYF.

This clone was detected only a few times. V usage is TRBV25-1 and J usage is TRBJ2-7, with 8 bases identical to TRBD1. This CDR3 spans 15 amino acids. CDR1 MGHDK and CDR2 SYGVNS come from the germline V gene. J was trimmed by 2 bases and V by 3 bases; bases with no gene match: 6. The CDR3 sequence is CASSDPDRVTYEQYF. In DNA, the CDR3 is TGTGCCAGCAGTGATCCGGACAGGGTCACCTACGAGCAGTACTTC.

The V and J genes are TRBV4-3 and TRBJ2-3; TRBD2 matches 8 bases. CDR1 is LGHNA and CDR2 is YSLEER in the germline V gene. With 0 bases clipped from V and 4 bases from J, the junction kept 6 bases outside the gene matches. The CDR3 contains 16 residues. The CDR3 reads CASSQDRARGADTQYF. The DNA of the CDR3 is TGCGCCAGCAGCCAAGATCGGGCGCGGGGGGCAGATACGCAGTATTTT.

There are a few counts of this clone. V is TRBV29-1 and J is TRBJ2-7; D unresolved. From germline, CDR1 is SQVTM and CDR2 ANQGSEA. The ends were cut back, 2 bases at V and 7 bases at J, with 9 bases in the middle. The CDR3 loop spans 11 amino acids. CDR3 region: CSVEKYREQYF. In DNA form, the CDR3 reads TGCAGCGTTGAAAAGTATCGGGAGCAGTACTTC.

The chain is built from TRBV4-1 and TRBJ2-1, with a tentative D call TRBD1 (6 bases). This CDR3 has 15 residues. Trimming left V 1 base short and J 5 bases short, with 12 bases between. Germline CDR1 and CDR2: MGHRA and YSYEKL. CDR3 sequence (DNA): TGCGCCAGCAGCCAAGTACAGGGTTTAGACAATGAGCAGTTCTTC. This translates into CASSQVQGLDNEQFF.

This chain connects TRBV13 to TRBJ1-6; D not resolved. Germline assignment: CDR1 PRHDT and CDR2 FYEKMQ (reference sequence). The CDR3 totals 14 residues. Trimming left V 5 bases short and J 7 bases short, with 12 bases between. In DNA form, the CDR3 reads TGTGCCAGCAGCCTGTTTCGAGGGAATTCACCCCTCCACTTT. Its protein is CASSLFRGNSPLHF.

J is TRBJ2-7 and V is TRBV4-1; perhaps D is TRBD1 or TRBD2 (7 bases each). The germline V and J ends were trimmed by 4 bases and 7 bases, with 23 bases remaining between them. Germline V gene lookup returns CDR1 MGHRA and CDR2 YSYEKL. CDR3 length: 16 residues. For the CDR3, the DNA is TGCGCCAGCAGCCCGATTACACCGGGACAGCGGGAAGAGCAGTACTTC. It yields the protein CASSPITPGQREEQYF.

The chain links TRBV5-5 to TRBJ2-7; 7 nucleotides match TRBD1. The CDR3 has 14 residues. The junction had 6 bases not matched to a gene; V was cut back by 3 bases and J by 3 bases. Germline lookup yields CDR1 SGHKS and CDR2 YYEKEE (reference sequence). The CDR3 nucleotides read TGTGCCAGCAGCTCGACAGACAGGGACTACGAGCAGTACTTC. This gives the protein CASSSTDRDYEQYF.